This record covers a single T cell receptor (beta chain). Methods used by the authors: By means of reference gene primer amplification, nucleated cell counts were estimated. Sequencing was performed with immunoSEQ multiplex PCR; in TCRdb, only in-frame clones are kept and a portion is missing. The V and J calls and clone size were taken over from that table, and D and trimming were inferred from the DNA. The sample consists of about 140,000 clones, 70% to 90% of them appearing once. The V gene lost 4 bases and the J gene lost 1 base, with 18 bases spanning the gap. The CDR3 has 16 amino acids. The germline V gene has CDR1 SGHRS and CDR2 YFSETQ. The source of the sample is a study of blood T cell repertoires in COVID-19.

This clonotype was sampled from a man between 65 and 80 years old with acute or convalescent COVID-19. V usage is TRBV5-1 and J usage is TRBJ2-7; a possible D gene is TRBD1 (6 bases). The sequencing input was peripheral blood. Here the CDR3 reads CASSPLISDSSYEQYF. CDR3 nucleotides: TGCGCCAGCAGCCCCCTTATATCGGACAGTTCCTACGAGCAGTACTTC.